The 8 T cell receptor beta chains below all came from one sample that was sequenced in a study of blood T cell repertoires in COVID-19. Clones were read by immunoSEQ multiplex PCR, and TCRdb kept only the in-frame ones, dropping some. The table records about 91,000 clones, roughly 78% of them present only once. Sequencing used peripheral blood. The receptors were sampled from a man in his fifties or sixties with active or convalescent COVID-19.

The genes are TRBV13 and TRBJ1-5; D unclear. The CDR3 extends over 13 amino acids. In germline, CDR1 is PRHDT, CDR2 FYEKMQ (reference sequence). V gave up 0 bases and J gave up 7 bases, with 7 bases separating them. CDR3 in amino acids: CASSLGREQPQHF. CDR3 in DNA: TGTGCCAGCAGCTTAGGGCGGGAGCAGCCCCAGCATTTT.

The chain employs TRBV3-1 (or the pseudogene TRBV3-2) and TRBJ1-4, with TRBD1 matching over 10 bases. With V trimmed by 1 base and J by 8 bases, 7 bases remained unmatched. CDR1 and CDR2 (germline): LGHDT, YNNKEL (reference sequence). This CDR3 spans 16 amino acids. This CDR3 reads CASSQGWDRGGEKLFF. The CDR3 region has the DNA TGTGCCAGCAGCCAAGGCTGGGACAGGGGTGGAGAAAAACTGTTTTTT.

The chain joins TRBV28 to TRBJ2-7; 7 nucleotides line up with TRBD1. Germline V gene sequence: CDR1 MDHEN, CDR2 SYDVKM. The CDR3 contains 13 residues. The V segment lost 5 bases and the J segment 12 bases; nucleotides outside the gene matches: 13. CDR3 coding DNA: TGTGCCAGCAGTCGGACAGGAGACCTCGTGCTGTACGTC. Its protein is CASSRTGDLVLYV.

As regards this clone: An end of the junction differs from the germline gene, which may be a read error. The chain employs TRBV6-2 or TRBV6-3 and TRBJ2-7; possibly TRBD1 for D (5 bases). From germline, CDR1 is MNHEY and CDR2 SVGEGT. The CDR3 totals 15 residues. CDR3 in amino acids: CASSYYARQSYEQYF. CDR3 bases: TGTGCCAGCAGCTACTACGCGAGACAGTCCTACGAGCAGTACTTC.

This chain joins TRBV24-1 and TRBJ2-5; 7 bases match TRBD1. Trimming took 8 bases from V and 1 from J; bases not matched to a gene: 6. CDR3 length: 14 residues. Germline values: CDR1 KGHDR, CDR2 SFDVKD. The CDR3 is CATNAGTAQETQYF. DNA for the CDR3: TGTGCCACCAATGCCGGGACAGCCCAAGAGACCCAGTACTTC.

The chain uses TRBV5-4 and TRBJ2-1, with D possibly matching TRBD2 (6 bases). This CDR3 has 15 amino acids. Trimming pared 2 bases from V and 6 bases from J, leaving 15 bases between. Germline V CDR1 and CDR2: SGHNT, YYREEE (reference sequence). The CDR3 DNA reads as TGTGCCAGCAGCTTCGGCGGGGATGGTGGCAATGAGCAGTTCTTC. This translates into CASSFGGDGGNEQFF.

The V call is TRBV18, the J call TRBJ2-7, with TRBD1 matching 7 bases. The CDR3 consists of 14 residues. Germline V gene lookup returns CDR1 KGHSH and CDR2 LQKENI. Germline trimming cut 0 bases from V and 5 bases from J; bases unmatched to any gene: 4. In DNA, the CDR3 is TGTGCCAGCTCACCACCTACAGGGGCTAACGAGCAGTACTTC. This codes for CASSPPTGANEQYF.

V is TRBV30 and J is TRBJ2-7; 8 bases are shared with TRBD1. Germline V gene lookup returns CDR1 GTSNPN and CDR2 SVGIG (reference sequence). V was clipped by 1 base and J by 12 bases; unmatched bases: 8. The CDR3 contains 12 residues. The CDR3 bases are TGTGCCTGGAGTGCACAGGGGGTTTTAATGTACTTC. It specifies CAWSAQGVLMYF. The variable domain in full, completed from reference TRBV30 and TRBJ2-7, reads SQTIHQWPATLVQPVGSPLSLECTVEGTSNPNLYWYRQAAGRGLQLLFYSVGIGQISSEVPQNLSASRPQDRQFILSSKKLLLSDSGFYLCAWSAQGVLMYFGPGTRLTVT.